This T cell receptor (beta chain) was found in a study of blood T cell repertoires in COVID-19. Study information: Sites in the United States, Italy and Spain provided acute and convalescent COVID-19 samples. Nucleic acid was either cDNA or gDNA, and it came from T cells, B-cell-depleted T cells, or PBMCs.

Per germline, CDR1 DFQATT and CDR2 SNEGSKA (reference sequence). CDR3 size: 14 residues. Germline trimming cut 5 bases from V and 4 bases from J; bases unmatched to any gene: 10. Original processing notes: Quantification of nucleated cells was approximated via reference gene primer amplification. Assay used: immunoSEQ multiplex PCR; TCRdb lists only in-frame clones, some missing. V, J and clone size are those of that table, while D and trimming were read from the DNA. This sample has 75,000 to 100,000 clones, with 82% found just once. The chain is built from TRBV20-1 and TRBJ1-1; 7 bases are a match to TRBD1. The specimen was peripheral blood. The clonotype originates from a man over 45 with active or convalescent COVID-19. Written as DNA, the CDR3 is TGCAGTGCTGGTGGAGCAGGGGGTATCACTGAAGCTTTCTTT. Protein sequence: CSAGGAGGITEAFF.